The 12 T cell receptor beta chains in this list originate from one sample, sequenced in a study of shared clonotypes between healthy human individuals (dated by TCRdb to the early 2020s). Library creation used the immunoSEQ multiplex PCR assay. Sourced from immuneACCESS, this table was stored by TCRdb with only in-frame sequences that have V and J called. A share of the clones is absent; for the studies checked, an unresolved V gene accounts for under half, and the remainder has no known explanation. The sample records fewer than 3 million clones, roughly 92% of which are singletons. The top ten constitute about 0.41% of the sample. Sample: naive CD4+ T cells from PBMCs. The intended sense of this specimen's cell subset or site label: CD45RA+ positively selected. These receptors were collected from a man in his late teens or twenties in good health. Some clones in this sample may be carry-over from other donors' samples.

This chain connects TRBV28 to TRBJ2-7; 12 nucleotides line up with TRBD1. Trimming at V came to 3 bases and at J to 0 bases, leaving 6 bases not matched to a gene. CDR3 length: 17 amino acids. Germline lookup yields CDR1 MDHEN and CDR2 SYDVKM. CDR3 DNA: TGTGCCAGCAGTTTGGGGACAGGGGGCCAGAGCTCCTACGAGCAGTACTTC. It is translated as CASSLGTGGQSSYEQYF. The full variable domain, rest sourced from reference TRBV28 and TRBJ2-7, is DVKVTQSSRYLVKRTGEKVFLECVQDMDHENMFWYRQDPGLGLRLIYFSYDVKMKEKGDIPEGYSVSREKKERFSLILESASTNQTSMYLCASSLGTGGQSSYEQYFGPGTRLTVT.

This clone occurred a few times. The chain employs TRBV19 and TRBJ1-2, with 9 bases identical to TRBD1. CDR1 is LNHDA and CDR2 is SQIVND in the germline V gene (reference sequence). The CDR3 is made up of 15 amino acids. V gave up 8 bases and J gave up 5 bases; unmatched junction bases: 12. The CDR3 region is CASRPGQGMRYGYTF. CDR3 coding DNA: TGTGCCAGTCGTCCGGGACAGGGAATGCGTTATGGCTACACCTTC.

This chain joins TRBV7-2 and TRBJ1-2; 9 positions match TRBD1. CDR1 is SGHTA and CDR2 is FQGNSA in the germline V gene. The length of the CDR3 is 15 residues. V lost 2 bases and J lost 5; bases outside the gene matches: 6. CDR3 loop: CASSLSGQGLYGYTF. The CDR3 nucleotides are TGTGCCAGCAGCTTATCCGGACAGGGGTTATATGGCTACACCTTC.

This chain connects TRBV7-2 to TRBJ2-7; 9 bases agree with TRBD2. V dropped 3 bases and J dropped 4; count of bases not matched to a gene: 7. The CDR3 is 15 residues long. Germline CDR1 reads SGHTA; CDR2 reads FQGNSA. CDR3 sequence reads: CASSFSSGTLYEQYF. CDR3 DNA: TGTGCCAGCAGCTTTTCTAGCGGGACCTTATACGAGCAGTACTTC.

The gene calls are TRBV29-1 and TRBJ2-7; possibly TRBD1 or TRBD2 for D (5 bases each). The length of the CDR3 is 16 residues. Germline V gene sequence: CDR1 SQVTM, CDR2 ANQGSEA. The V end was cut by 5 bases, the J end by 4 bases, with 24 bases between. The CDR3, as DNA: TGCAGCGTTCGGGGCCCGGGCCGAACCGCCGGGTACGAGCAGTACTTC. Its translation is CSVRGPGRTAGYEQYF.

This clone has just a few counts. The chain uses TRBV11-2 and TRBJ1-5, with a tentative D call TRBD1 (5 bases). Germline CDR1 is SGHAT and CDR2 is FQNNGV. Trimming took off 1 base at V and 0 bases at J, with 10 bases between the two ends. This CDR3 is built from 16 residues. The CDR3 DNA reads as TGTGCCAGCAGCTTAGGAGTCAGGGCTAGCAATCAGCCCCAGCATTTT. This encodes CASSLGVRASNQPQHF.

CDR3 protein: CASSESVMIPTKQYF. The CDR3 coding sequence is TGCGCCAGCAGTGAGTCGGTAATGATTCCTACGAAGCAGTACTTC. The genes are TRBV10-1 and TRBJ2-7; no clear D. Trimming took off 0 bases at V and 8 bases at J, with 17 bases between the two ends. From germline, CDR1 is WNHNN and CDR2 SYGVQD (reference sequence). The CDR3 is made up of 15 amino acids.

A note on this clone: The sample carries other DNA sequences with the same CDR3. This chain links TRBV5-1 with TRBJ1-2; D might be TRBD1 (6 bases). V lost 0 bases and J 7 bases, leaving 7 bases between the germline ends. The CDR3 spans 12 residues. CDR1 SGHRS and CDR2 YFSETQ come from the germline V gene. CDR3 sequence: CASSLEGGGYTF. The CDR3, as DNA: TGCGCCAGCAGCTTGGAGGGGGGTGGCTACACCTTC.

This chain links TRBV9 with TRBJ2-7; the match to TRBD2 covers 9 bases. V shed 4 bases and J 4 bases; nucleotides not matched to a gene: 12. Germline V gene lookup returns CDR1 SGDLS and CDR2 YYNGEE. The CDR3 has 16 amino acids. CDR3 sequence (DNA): TGTGCCAGCAGCCCGCGGGCTAGCGGGGTGCCTTACGAGCAGTACTTC. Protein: CASSPRASGVPYEQYF.

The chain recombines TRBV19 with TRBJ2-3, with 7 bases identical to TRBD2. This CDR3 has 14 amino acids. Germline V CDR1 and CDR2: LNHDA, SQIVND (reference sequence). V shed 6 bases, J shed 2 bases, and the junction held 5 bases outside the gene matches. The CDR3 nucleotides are TGTGCCAGTAGGGGTGCGGGAGCCACAGATACGCAGTATTTT. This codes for CASRGAGATDTQYF.

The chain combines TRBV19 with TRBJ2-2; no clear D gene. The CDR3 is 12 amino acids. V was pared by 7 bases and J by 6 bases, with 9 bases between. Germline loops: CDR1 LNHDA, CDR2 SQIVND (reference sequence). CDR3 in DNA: TGTGCCAGTAAGGATGGGGCCGGGGAGCTGTTTTTT. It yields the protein CASKDGAGELFF.

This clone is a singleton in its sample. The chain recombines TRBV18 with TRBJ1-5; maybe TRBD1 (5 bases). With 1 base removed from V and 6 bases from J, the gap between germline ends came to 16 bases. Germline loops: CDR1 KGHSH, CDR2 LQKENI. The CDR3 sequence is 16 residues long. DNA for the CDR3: TGTGCCAGCTCACCACAGGAGGGCAGGGTGGGTCAGCCCCAGCATTTT. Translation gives CASSPQEGRVGQPQHF.